A single sample gave rise to the 7 T cell receptor beta chains below, sequenced in a study of blood T cell repertoires in COVID-19. TCRdb keeps only in-frame clones here, not all; method: immunoSEQ multiplex PCR. Among 120,000 to 150,000 clones, around 82% were seen once, and the ten largest hold 3% to 4.5%. The sequencing sample was made of PBMCs or T cells enriched from blood (not recorded which). Receptor source: a man between 50 and 59 years old in a cohort exposed to, infected with or recovered from COVID-19 (not recorded which).

The V and J genes are TRBV4-3 and TRBJ1-3; D uncertain. The germline V gene has CDR1 LGHNA and CDR2 YSLEER. Trimming removed 1 base from V and 0 bases from J, with 7 bases in between. There are 15 residues in the CDR3. In DNA form, the CDR3 reads TGCGCCAGCAGCCAAGCCGCACTCTCTGGAAACACCATATATTTT. This translates into CASSQAALSGNTIYF.

This chain connects TRBV3-1 (or the pseudogene TRBV3-2) to TRBJ1-1; D uncertain. V was pared by 0 bases and J by 6 bases, with 11 bases between. This CDR3 is built from 14 residues. Germline values: CDR1 LGHDT, CDR2 YNNKEL (reference sequence). As DNA, the CDR3 is TGTGCCAGCAGCCAAGAAGCAGCTCGGGCTGAAGCTTTCTTT. This gives the protein CASSQEAARAEAFF.

This chain links TRBV6-1 with TRBJ1-5; possible D gene TRBD1, 6 bases. The CDR3 is 18 amino acids. The germline V gene encodes CDR1 MNHNS and CDR2 SASEGT. The V and J ends lost 4 bases and 1 base respectively, with 20 bases between them. The CDR3 reads CASSVLGDRPGSNQPQHF. Written as DNA, the CDR3 is TGTGCCAGCAGTGTCCTGGGAGACAGGCCGGGGAGCAATCAGCCCCAGCATTTT.

The rearrangement joins TRBV5-6 to TRBJ2-3; a weak D match, TRBD2 (5 bases). V lost 4 bases and J 3 bases, leaving 9 bases between the germline ends. Germline CDR1 SGHDT, CDR2 YYEEEE. CDR3 length: 13 amino acids. CDR3 residues: CASSDGGTDTQYF. In nucleotides, the CDR3 is TGTGCCAGCAGCGATGGAGGAACAGATACGCAGTATTTT.

The V gene is TRBV28, the J gene TRBJ1-1; D might be TRBD1 (6 bases). CDR3 length: 15 amino acids. The V and J ends lost 6 bases and 3 bases respectively, with 17 bases between them. Germline loops: CDR1 MDHEN, CDR2 SYDVKM. This CDR3 is CASRRAGGWDTEAFF. The DNA for the CDR3 is TGTGCCAGCAGACGGGCGGGGGGCTGGGACACTGAAGCTTTCTTT.

The J gene is TRBJ1-1, the V gene TRBV5-1, with D hard to call. This CDR3 is 16 amino acids long. Germline V gives CDR1 SGHRS, CDR2 YFSETQ. The V end was cut by 5 bases, the J end by 1 base, with 18 bases between. The CDR3 DNA is TGCGCCAGCAGTAAGAGGGATAGGGTCTCGAACACTGAAGCTTTCTTT. Amino acids: CASSKRDRVSNTEAFF.

CDR3 amino acids: CASSEDGTSVTDTQYF. The CDR3 DNA reads as TGTGCCAGCAGCGAAGATGGGACTAGCGTTACAGATACGCAGTATTTT. This rearrangement joins TRBV11-2 to TRBJ2-3, with TRBD2 identical over 10 bases. The CDR3 extends over 16 amino acids. With 5 bases clipped from V and 3 bases from J, the junction kept 8 bases outside the gene matches. Germline CDR1 reads SGHAT; CDR2 reads FQNNGV. Using reference TRBV11-2 and TRBJ2-3 for the parts outside the CDR3, the full variable domain is EAGVAQSPRYKIIEKRQSVAFWCNPISGHATLYWYQQILGQGPKLLIQFQNNGVVDDSQLPKDRFSAERLKGVDSTLKIQPAKLEDSAVYLCASSEDGTSVTDTQYFGPGTRLTVL.